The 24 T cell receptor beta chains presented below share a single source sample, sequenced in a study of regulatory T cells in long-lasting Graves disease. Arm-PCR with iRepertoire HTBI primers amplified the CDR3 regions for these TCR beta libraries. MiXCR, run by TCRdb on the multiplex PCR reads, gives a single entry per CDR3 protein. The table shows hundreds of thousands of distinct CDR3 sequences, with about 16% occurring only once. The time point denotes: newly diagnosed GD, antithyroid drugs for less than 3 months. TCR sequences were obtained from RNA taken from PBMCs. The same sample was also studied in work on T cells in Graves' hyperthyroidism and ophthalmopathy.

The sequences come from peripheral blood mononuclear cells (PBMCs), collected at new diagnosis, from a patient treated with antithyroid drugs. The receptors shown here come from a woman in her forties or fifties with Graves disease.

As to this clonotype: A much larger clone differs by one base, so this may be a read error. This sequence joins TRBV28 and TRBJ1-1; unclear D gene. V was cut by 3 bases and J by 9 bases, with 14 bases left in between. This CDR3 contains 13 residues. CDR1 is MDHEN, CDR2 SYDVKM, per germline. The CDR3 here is CASSLRTTPQAFF. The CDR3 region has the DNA TGTGCCAGCAGTTTGCGGACGACACCTCAAGCTTTCTTT.

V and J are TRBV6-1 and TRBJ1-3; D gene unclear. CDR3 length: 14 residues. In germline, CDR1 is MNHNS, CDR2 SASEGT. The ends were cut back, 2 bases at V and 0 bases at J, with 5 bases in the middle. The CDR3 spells CASSEYFSGNTIYF. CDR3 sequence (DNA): TGTGCCAGCAGTGAATACTTCTCTGGAAACACCATATATTTT.

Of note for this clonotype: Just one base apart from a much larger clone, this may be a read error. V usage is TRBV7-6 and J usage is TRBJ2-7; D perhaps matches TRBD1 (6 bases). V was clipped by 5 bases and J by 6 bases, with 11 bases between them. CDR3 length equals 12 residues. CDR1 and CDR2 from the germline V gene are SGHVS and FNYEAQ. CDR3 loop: CASSQTGTEQYF. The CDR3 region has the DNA TGTGCCAGCAGCCAAACAGGGACCGAGCAGTACTTC.

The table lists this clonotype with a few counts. CDR3 DNA: TGTGCCATCAGCTATTTAGCGGGTAGCTCCTACAATGAGCAGTTCTTC. Residues: CAISYLAGSSYNEQFF. The V gene is TRBV10-3, the J gene TRBJ2-1; TRBD2 aligns across 7 bases. The CDR3 sequence is 16 residues long. The junction had 8 bases not matched to a gene; V was cut back by 6 bases and J by 0 bases. Germline CDR1 reads ENHRY; CDR2 reads SYGVKD.

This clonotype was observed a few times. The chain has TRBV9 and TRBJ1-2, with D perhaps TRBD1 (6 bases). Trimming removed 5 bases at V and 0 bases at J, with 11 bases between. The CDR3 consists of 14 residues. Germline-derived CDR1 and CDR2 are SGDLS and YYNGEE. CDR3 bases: TGTGCCAGCAGGGCGGACAGCTCTAACTATGGCTACACCTTC. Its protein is CASRADSSNYGYTF.

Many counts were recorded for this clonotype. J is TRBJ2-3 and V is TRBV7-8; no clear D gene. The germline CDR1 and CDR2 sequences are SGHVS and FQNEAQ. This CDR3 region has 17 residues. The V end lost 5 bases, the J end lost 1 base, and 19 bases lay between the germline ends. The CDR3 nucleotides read TGTGCCAGCAGCCCACCGCCGGCCGGCGCCGGCACAGATACGCAGTATTTT. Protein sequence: CASSPPPAGAGTDTQYF.

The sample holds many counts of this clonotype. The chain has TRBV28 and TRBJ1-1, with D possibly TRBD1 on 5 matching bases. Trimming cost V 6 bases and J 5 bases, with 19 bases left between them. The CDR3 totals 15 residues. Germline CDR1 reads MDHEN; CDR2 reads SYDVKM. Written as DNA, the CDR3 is TGTGCCAGCAGGGATTCGGGGCTATCGGGGACTGAAGCTTTCTTT. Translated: CASRDSGLSGTEAFF.

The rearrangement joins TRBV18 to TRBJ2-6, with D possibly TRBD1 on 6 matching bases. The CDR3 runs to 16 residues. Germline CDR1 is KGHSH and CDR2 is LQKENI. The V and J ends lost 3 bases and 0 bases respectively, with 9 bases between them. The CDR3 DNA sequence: TGTGCCAGCTCACCGCTACAGGGCTCTGGGGCCAACGTCCTGACTTTC. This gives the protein CASSPLQGSGANVLTF.

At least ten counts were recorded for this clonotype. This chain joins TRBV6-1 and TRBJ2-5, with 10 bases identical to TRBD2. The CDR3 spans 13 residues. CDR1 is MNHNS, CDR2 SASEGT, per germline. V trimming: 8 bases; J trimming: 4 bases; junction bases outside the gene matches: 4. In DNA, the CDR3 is TGTGCCAGCGTAGCGGGGGGTCTAGAGACCCAGTACTTC. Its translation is CASVAGGLETQYF.

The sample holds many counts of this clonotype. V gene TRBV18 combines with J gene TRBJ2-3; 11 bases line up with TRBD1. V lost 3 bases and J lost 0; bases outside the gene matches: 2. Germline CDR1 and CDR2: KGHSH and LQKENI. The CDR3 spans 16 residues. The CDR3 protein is CASSPGQGASTDTQYF. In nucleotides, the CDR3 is TGTGCCAGCTCACCCGGACAGGGGGCAAGCACAGATACGCAGTATTTT.

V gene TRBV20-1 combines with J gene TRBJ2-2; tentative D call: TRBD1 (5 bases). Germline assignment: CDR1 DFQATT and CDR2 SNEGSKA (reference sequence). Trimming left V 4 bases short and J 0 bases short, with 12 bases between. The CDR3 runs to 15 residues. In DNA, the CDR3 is TGCAGTGCTAAAGCAGGGAACCCGAACACCGGGGAGCTGTTTTTT. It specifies CSAKAGNPNTGELFF.

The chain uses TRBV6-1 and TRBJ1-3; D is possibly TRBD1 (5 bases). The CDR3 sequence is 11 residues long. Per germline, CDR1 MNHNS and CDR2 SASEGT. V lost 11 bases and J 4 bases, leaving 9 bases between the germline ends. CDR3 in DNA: TGTGCCGCGGGGGTCGGAAACACCATATATTTT. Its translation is CAAGVGNTIYF.

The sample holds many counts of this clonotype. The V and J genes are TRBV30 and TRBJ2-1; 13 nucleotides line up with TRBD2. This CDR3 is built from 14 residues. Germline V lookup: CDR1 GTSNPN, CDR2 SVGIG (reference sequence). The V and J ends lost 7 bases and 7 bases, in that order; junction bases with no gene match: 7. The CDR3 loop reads CASQGTSGVNEQFF. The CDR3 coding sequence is TGTGCCTCCCAAGGGACTAGCGGGGTTAATGAGCAGTTCTTC. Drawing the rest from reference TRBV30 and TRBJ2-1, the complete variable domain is SQTIHQWPATLVQPVGSPLSLECTVEGTSNPNLYWYRQAAGRGLQLLFYSVGIGQISSEVPQNLSASRPQDRQFILSSKKLLLSDSGFYLCASQGTSGVNEQFFGPGTRLTVL.

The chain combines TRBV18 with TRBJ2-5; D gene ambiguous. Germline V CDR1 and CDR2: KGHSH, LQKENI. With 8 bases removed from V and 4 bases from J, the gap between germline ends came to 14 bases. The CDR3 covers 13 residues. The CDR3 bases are TGTGCCAGCAGCCCCGGCCCTCCAGAGACCCAGTACTTC. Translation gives CASSPGPPETQYF. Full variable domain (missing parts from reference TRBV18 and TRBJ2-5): NAGVMQNPRHLVRRRGQEARLRCSPMKGHSHVYWYRQLPEEGLKFMVYLQKENIIDESGMPKERFSAEFPKEGPSILRIQQVVRGDSAAYFCASSPGPPETQYFGPGTRLLVL.

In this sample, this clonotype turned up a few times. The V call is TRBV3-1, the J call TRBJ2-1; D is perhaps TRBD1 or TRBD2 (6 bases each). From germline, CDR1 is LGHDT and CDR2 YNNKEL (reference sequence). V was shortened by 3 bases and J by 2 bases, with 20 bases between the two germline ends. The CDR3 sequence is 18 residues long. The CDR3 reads CASSQFFAGTKTYNEQFF. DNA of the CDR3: TGTGCCAGCAGCCAGTTTTTTGCGGGGACAAAAACCTACAATGAGCAGTTCTTC.

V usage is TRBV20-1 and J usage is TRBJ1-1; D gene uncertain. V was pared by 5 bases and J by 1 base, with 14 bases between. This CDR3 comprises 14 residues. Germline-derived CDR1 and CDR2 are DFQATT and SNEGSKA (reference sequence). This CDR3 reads CSASKIIKNTEAFF. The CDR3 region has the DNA TGCAGTGCTTCAAAAATAATAAAGAACACTGAAGCTTTCTTT.

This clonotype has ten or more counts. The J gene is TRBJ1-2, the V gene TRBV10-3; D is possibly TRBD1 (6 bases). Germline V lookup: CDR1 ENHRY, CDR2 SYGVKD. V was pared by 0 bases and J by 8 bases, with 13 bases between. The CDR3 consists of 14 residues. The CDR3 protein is CAISESLRGGGYTF. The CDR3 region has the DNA TGTGCCATCAGTGAGTCACTCAGGGGCGGCGGCTACACCTTC.

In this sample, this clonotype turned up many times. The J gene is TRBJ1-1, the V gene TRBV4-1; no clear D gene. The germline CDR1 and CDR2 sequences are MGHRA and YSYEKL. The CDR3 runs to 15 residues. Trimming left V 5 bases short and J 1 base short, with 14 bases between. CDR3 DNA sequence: TGCGCCAGCAGCTCCGCGAGGACGACGAACACTGAAGCTTTCTTT. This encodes CASSSARTTNTEAFF.

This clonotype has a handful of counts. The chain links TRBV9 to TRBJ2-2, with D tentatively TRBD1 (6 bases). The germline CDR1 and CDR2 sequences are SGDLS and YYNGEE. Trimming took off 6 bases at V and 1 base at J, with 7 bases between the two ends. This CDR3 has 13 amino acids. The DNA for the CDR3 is TGTGCCAGCAAGGGGGAGAACACCGGGGAGCTGTTTTTT. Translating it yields CASKGENTGELFF.

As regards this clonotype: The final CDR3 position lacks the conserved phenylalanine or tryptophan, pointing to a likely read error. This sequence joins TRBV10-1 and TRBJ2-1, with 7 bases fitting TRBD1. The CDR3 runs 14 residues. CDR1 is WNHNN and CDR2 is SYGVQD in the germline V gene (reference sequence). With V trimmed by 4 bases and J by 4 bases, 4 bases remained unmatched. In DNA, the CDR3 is TGCGCCAGCAGTGGACAGGGTCGGTACAATGAGCAGTTCCTC. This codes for CASSGQGRYNEQFL.

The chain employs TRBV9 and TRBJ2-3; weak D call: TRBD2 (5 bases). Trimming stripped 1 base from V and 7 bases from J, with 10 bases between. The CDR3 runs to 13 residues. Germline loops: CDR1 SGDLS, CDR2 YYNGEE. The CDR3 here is CASSVSTGNTQYF. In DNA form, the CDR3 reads TGTGCCAGCAGCGTAAGCACGGGAAATACGCAGTATTTT.

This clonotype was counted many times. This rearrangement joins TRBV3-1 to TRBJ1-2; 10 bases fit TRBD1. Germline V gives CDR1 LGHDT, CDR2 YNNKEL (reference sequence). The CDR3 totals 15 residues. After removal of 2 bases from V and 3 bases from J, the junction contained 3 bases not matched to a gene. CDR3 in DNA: TGTGCCAGCAGCCAAACGGGACAGGGGCACTATGGCTACACCTTC. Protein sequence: CASSQTGQGHYGYTF.

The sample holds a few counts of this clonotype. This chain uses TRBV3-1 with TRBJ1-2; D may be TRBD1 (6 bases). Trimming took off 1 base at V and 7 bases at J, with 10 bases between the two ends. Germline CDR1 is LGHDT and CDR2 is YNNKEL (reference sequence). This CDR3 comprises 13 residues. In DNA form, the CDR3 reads TGTGCCAGCAGCCAAGGAGGGGGGAGTGGCTACACCTTC. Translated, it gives CASSQGGGSGYTF.

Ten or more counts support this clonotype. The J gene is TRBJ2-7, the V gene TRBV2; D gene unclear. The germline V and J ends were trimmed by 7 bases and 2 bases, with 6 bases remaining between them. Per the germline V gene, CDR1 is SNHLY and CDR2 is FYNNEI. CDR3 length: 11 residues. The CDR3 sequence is CASTETYEQYF. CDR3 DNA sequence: TGTGCCAGCACCGAAACCTACGAGCAGTACTTC.